This paragraph reports one T cell receptor beta chain. Its antigen is undetermined. This sample was included in a study of graft-versus-host responses after intestinal transplantation. CDR1 is SGHRS, CDR2 YFSETQ, per germline. The CDR3 length is 12 residues. With 0 bases removed from V and 3 bases from J, the gap between germline ends came to 4 bases. Findings of the study overall: HvG clone declines early post-transplant were associated with peak circulating GvH levels. Those patients showing graft-donor T cell macrochimerism displayed high graft-versus-host to host-versus-graft clonal ratios in allografts. GvH clones appeared in recipient marrow, some first in ileum or blood.

Some clones are missing from TCRdb's copy, which holds only in-frame ones; the method was immunoSEQ multiplex PCR. The repertoire holds roughly 100,000 clones, with over 85% as singletons. J is TRBJ2-7 and V is TRBV5-1, with D hard to call. The sequence was collected from a human donor who received an intestinal transplant. The sequencing used unstimulated CD8+ T cells sorted from spleen or lymph node cells, collected before intestinal transplant. This chain's CDR3 is CASSLDGYEQYF. The CDR3 coding sequence is TGCGCCAGCAGCTTGGACGGCTACGAGCAGTACTTC.